This T cell receptor (beta chain) originates from a study of OX40 agonist ivuxolimab in advanced cancers. Study-wide results and limits: CD8+ T cells were the subset that, on average, had more expanded clones than CD4+. The study found among the lowest clonal expansion in partial responders at 0.1-3.0 mg/kg.

On this clone: Its antigen remains unidentified.

Clones were read by immunoSEQ multiplex PCR, and TCRdb kept only the in-frame ones, dropping some. This sample yields 90,000 to 100,000 clones, of which about 85% are seen a single time; about 0.82% belongs to the top ten. This CDR3 is built from 15 residues. Trimming took 5 bases from V and 3 from J, leaving 17 bases between them. Looked up from germline, CDR1 is SGHRS and CDR2 is YFSETQ. This sequence was found in an adult with an advanced solid tumor such as melanoma, head and neck, liver or kidney cancer. This sample comprised CD4+ or CD8+ T cells sorted from blood, obtained in a trial of the OX40 agonist ivuxolimab. The chain links TRBV5-1 to TRBJ1-1; D possibly corresponds to TRBD1 (5 bases). CDR3 bases: TGCGCCAGCAGTGAGCAGGGATGGACTGACACTGAAGCTTTCTTT. The encoded protein is CASSEQGWTDTEAFF.